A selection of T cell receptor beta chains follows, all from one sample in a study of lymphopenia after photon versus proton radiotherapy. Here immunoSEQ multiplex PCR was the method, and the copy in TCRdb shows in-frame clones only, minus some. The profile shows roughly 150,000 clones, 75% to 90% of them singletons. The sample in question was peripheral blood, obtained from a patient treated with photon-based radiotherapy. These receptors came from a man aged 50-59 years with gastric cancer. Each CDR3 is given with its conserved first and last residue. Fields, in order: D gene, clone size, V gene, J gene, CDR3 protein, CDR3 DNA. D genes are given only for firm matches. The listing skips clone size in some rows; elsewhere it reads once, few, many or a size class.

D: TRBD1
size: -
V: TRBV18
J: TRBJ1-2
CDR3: CASSPLKSGQGNYGYTF
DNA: TGTGCCAGCTCACCACTTAAATCGGGACAGGGGAACTATGGCTACACCTTC

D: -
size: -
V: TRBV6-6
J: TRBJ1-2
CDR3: CASRDEEYGYTF
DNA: TGTGCCAGCAGAGACGAAGAGTACGGCTACACCTTC

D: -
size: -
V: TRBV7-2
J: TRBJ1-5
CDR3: CASSYLGGPQHF
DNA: TGTGCCAGCAGTTACCTAGGGGGGCCCCAGCATTTT

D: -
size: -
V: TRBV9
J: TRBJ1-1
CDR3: CASSVARDTEAFF
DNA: TGTGCCAGCAGCGTGGCCCGGGACACTGAAGCTTTCTTT

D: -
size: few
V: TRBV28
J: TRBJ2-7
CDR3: CASSDGGRTYEQYF
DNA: TGTGCCAGCTCCGACGGCGGACGAACCTACGAGCAGTACTTC

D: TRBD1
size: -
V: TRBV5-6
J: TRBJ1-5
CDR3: CASSLGTADSNQPQHF
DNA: TGTGCCAGCAGCTTAGGGACAGCCGATAGCAATCAGCCCCAGCATTTT

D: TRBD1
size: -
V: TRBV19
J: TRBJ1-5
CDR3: CASSILGQGNQPQHF
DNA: TGTGCCAGTAGTATCTTAGGACAGGGTAATCAGCCCCAGCATTTT

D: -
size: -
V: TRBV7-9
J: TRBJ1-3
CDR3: CASSFSWEGDGNTIYF
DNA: TGTGCCAGCAGCTTCAGTTGGGAAGGTGATGGAAACACCATATATTTT

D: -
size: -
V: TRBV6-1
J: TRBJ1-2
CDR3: CASSGQGRGYGYTF
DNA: TGTGCCAGCAGTGGTCAGGGACGCGGCTATGGCTACACCTTC

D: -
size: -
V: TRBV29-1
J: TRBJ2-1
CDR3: CSVSPPGGVPYNEQFF
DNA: TGCAGCGTGTCCCCCCCGGGGGGCGTCCCCTACAATGAGCAGTTCTTC

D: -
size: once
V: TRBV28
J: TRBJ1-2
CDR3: CASQEANYGYTF
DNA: TGTGCCAGCCAGGAAGCTAACTATGGCTACACCTTC

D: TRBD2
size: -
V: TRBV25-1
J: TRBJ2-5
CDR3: CASSEGWGGRETQYF
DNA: TGTGCCAGCAGTGAAGGATGGGGGGGTAGGGAGACCCAGTACTTC

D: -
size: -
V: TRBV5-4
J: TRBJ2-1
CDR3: CASSLGRVNEQFF
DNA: TGTGCCAGCAGCTTGGGCAGGGTTAATGAGCAGTTCTTC

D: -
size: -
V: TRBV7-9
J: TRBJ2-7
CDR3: CASSPGLSYEQYF
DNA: TGTGCCAGCAGCCCGGGACTCTCCTACGAGCAGTACTTC

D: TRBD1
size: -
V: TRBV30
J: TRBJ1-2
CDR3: CAWRQGFDYGYTF
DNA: TGTGCCTGGAGACAGGGGTTTGACTATGGCTACACCTTC

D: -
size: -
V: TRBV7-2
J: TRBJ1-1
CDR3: CASSYPRTANTEAFF
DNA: TGTGCCAGCAGCTACCCTAGGACAGCGAACACTGAAGCTTTCTTT

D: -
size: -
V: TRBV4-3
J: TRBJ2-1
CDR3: CASSQHHRLNNEQFF
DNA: TGCGCCAGCAGCCAACATCACCGACTGAACAATGAGCAGTTCTTC

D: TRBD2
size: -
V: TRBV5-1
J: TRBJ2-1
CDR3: CASSSGTSGRSGEQFF
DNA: TGCGCCAGCAGTTCCGGGACTAGCGGGCGCTCTGGTGAGCAGTTCTTC